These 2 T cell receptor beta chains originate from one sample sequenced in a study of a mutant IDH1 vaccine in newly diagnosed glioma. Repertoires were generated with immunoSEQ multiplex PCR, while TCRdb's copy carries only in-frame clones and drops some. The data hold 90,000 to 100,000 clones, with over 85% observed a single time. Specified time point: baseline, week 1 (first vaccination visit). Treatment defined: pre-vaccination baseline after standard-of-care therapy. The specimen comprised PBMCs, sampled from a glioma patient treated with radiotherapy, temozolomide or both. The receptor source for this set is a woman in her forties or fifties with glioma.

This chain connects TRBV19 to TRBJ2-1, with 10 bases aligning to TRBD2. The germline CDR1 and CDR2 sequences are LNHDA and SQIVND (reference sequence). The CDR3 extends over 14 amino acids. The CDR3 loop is CATWTSGYGNEQFF. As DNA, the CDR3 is TGTGCAACGTGGACTAGCGGTTATGGGAATGAGCAGTTCTTC.

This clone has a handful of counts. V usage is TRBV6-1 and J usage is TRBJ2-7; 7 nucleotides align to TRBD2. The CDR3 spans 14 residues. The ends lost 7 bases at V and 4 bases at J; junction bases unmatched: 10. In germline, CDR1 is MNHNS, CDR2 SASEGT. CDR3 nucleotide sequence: TGTGCCAGCACCACCGGGACGGGGGGATACGAGCAGTACTTC. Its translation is CASTTGTGGYEQYF.